These 25 T cell receptor beta chains originate from one sample sequenced in a study of vaccination effects on CD4 cells after COVID-19. Sequencing was performed with immunoSEQ multiplex PCR; in TCRdb, only in-frame clones are kept and a portion is missing. The sample yields about 73,000 clones, roughly 79% seen once. The antigens these receptors bind are not known. Sequencing was preceded by expansion of antigen-specific CD4+ T cells with viral peptide pools in the ViraFEST assay. Isolation of CD4+ T cells took place after about nine days of culture. People in the vaccine group had not been infected with SARS-CoV-2 before, and their nucleocapsid antibodies were negative. The sequencing used CD4+ T cells from PBMCs cultured with HCoV-NL63 spike peptides, collected before COVID-19 vaccination. The origin of the receptors is a human donor who received a COVID-19 vaccine.

This chain links TRBV5-1 with TRBJ1-5; D gene ambiguous. Trimming took off 0 bases at V and 10 bases at J, with 14 bases between the two ends. Germline CDR1 reads SGHRS; CDR2 reads YFSETQ. The CDR3 runs to 14 residues. CDR3 sequence reads: CASSLDGNLGPQHF. CDR3 nucleotides: TGCGCCAGCAGCTTGGATGGGAACTTAGGACCCCAGCATTTT. The full variable domain, its missing parts supplied by reference TRBV5-1 and TRBJ1-5, is KAGVTQTPRYLIKTRGQQVTLSCSPISGHRSVSWYQQTPGQGLQFLFEYFSETQRNKGNFPGRFSGRQFSNSRSEMNVSTLELGDSALYLCASSLDGNLGPQHFGDGTRLSIL.

The sample holds a few counts of this clone. The CDR3 spells CASSVGLLSTDTQYF. The CDR3, as DNA: TGTGCCAGCAGCGTAGGGCTACTCAGCACAGATACGCAGTATTTT. This chain uses TRBV9 with TRBJ2-3; D not certain. The CDR3 is made up of 15 amino acids. The ends were cut back, 0 bases at V and 0 bases at J, with 8 bases in the middle. From germline, CDR1 is SGDLS and CDR2 YYNGEE.

The chain combines TRBV18 with TRBJ1-4, with 7 positions matching TRBD1. Germline CDR1 and CDR2: KGHSH and LQKENI. The CDR3 is 14 amino acids. V was clipped by 5 bases and J by 4 bases; unmatched bases: 4. CDR3 nucleotide sequence: TGTGCCAGCTCAATACAGGGGCTTAATGAAAAACTGTTTTTT. This codes for CASSIQGLNEKLFF.

This sequence joins TRBV30 and TRBJ2-5, with a weak D call TRBD2 (5 bases). CDR3 length: 13 residues. Germline values: CDR1 GTSNPN, CDR2 SVGIG (reference sequence). Trimming removed 2 bases at V and 4 bases at J, with 11 bases between. The CDR3 DNA follows: TGTGCCTGGAGTACAACTCGGGGAGAGACCCAGTACTTC. Encoded protein: CAWSTTRGETQYF.

The V gene is TRBV12-5, the J gene TRBJ2-1; 9 bases align to TRBD2. The CDR3 covers 15 residues. Germline V gene lookup returns CDR1 LGHNT and CDR2 FRNRAP. Unmatched junction bases numbered 12, after V lost 7 bases and J lost 8 bases. The CDR3 reads CASDSSGVFFDEQFF. Here the CDR3 DNA reads TGTGCTAGTGACTCTAGCGGGGTCTTTTTCGATGAGCAGTTCTTC.

This chain joins TRBV7-2 and TRBJ2-5; D tentatively reads TRBD1 or TRBD2 (5 bases each). V lost 8 bases, J lost 2 bases, and 12 bases lay in between. The CDR3 contains 13 residues. Germline V gives CDR1 SGHTA, CDR2 FQGNSA. The CDR3 spells CASAGDHQETQYF. The CDR3 DNA reads as TGTGCCAGCGCCGGGGACCATCAAGAGACCCAGTACTTC.

The V gene is TRBV24-1, the J gene TRBJ1-5; unclear D gene. Trimming removed 2 bases from V and 9 bases from J, with 16 bases in between. Germline loops: CDR1 KGHDR, CDR2 SFDVKD. The CDR3 spans 15 residues. The DNA of the CDR3 is TGTGCCACCAGTGATTCGTGGGCGGGTTTCGGGCCCCAGCATTTT. Amino acids: CATSDSWAGFGPQHF.

Only a few counts were recorded for this clone. The rearrangement joins TRBV3-1 (or the pseudogene TRBV3-2) to TRBJ1-3; D is possibly TRBD1 (5 bases). Per the germline V gene, CDR1 is LGHDT and CDR2 is YNNKEL (reference sequence). The CDR3 extends over 18 amino acids. V was pared by 1 base and J by 3 bases, with 19 bases between. CDR3 region: CASSQALAGYSFGNTIYF. CDR3 sequence (DNA): TGTGCCAGCAGCCAAGCCTTGGCAGGGTATTCCTTTGGAAACACCATATATTTT.

V is TRBV9 and J is TRBJ2-4; 8 bases are a match to TRBD1. Germline-derived CDR1 and CDR2 are SGDLS and YYNGEE. The CDR3 spans 16 residues. V lost 4 bases, J lost 5 bases, and 11 bases stayed unmatched. CDR3 region: CASSRAYAGGQNIQYF. CDR3 DNA sequence: TGTGCCAGCAGCCGCGCCTACGCAGGGGGCCAAAACATTCAGTACTTC. Full variable domain (outside the CDR3, taken from reference TRBV9 and TRBJ2-4): DSGVTQTPKHLITATGQRVTLRCSPRSGDLSVYWYQQSLDQGLQFLIQYYNGEERAKGNILERFSAQQFPDLHSELNLSSLELGDSALYFCASSRAYAGGQNIQYFGAGTRLSVL.

V and J are TRBV3-1 (or the pseudogene TRBV3-2) and TRBJ1-2; no definite D call. V was shortened by 2 bases and J by 4 bases, with 14 bases between the two germline ends. The CDR3 contains 15 residues. Germline V gene lookup returns CDR1 LGHDT and CDR2 YNNKEL (reference sequence). The CDR3 sequence: CASSQNMGIGYGYTF. CDR3 coding DNA: TGTGCCAGCAGCCAAAATATGGGAATCGGCTATGGCTACACCTTC.

The chain joins TRBV11-2 to TRBJ1-1; the D is unclear. Trimming cost V 5 bases and J 7 bases, with 11 bases left between them. Germline CDR1 and CDR2: SGHAT and FQNNGV. The CDR3 sequence is 12 residues long. The CDR3, as DNA: TGTGCCAGCAGCCTACTTCGAGATGAAGCTTTCTTT. It translates to CASSLLRDEAFF.

The chain recombines TRBV6-5 with TRBJ1-1; TRBD1 is a possible D gene (6 bases). The CDR3 consists of 13 residues. V lost 5 bases, J lost 1 base, and 8 bases lay in between. Germline V gene sequence: CDR1 MNHEY, CDR2 SVGAGI. The CDR3 reads CASSHRENTEAFF. CDR3 sequence (DNA): TGTGCCAGCAGTCACAGGGAGAACACTGAAGCTTTCTTT.

The V and J genes are TRBV6-5 and TRBJ2-1; the D gene is possibly TRBD1 (6 bases). The germline V gene has CDR1 MNHEY and CDR2 SVGAGI. Trimming took off 0 bases at V and 4 bases at J, with 10 bases between the two ends. The CDR3 covers 15 residues. The CDR3 sequence is CASSYSGARYNEQFF. The DNA of the CDR3 is TGTGCCAGCAGTTACTCGGGGGCAAGGTACAATGAGCAGTTCTTC.

The gene calls are TRBV10-1 and TRBJ2-2; D is unresolved. The CDR3 is 14 residues long. V lost 0 bases and J 4 bases, leaving 6 bases between the germline ends. The germline V gene has CDR1 WNHNN and CDR2 SYGVQD (reference sequence). The CDR3 is CASSESGSTGELFF. DNA of the CDR3: TGCGCCAGCAGTGAGTCAGGTAGCACCGGGGAGCTGTTTTTT.

The chain couples TRBV7-2 to TRBJ1-5; D is possibly TRBD1 (5 bases). The germline V gene has CDR1 SGHTA and CDR2 FQGNSA. CDR3 length equals 17 residues. The germline V and J ends were trimmed by 1 base and 0 bases, with 13 bases remaining between them. The DNA of the CDR3 is TGTGCCAGCAGCTTAGGGGGACGGGGGTATAGCAATCAGCCCCAGCATTTT. Protein sequence: CASSLGGRGYSNQPQHF. Looking up the rest from reference TRBV7-2 and TRBJ1-5 gives the full variable domain: GAGVSQSPSNKVTEKGKDVELRCDPISGHTALYWYRQSLGQGLEFLIYFQGNSAPDKSGLPSDRFSAERTGGSVSTLTIQRTQQEDSAVYLCASSLGGRGYSNQPQHFGDGTRLSIL.

The CDR3 sequence is CASSDRLAGSGGELFF. The CDR3 coding sequence is TGTGCCAGCAGTGATCGACTAGCGGGCTCTGGCGGGGAGCTGTTTTTT. This chain joins TRBV2 and TRBJ2-2; 10 nucleotides line up with TRBD2. The CDR3 has 16 amino acids. V dropped 3 bases and J dropped 7; count of bases not matched to a gene: 8. Germline V gene data show CDR1 as SNHLY and CDR2 as FYNNEI.

The chain uses TRBV28 and TRBJ1-2, with TRBD1 matching over 12 bases. This CDR3 has 15 amino acids. Trimming at V came to 2 bases and at J to 8 bases, leaving 6 bases not matched to a gene. In germline, CDR1 is MDHEN, CDR2 SYDVKM. The CDR3 loop reads CASSLMGQGAQGYTF. The CDR3 DNA is TGTGCCAGCAGTTTAATGGGACAGGGGGCACAAGGCTACACCTTC.

CDR3 sequence (DNA): TGTGCCAGCAGCTTGGCGCAGGGAAGGGGCCATCAGCCCCAGCATTTT. Its protein product is CASSLAQGRGHQPQHF. The chain links TRBV5-6 to TRBJ1-5; TRBD1 might be the D (5 bases). This CDR3 region has 16 residues. Trimming stripped 0 bases from V and 5 bases from J, with 15 bases between. Germline-derived CDR1 and CDR2 are SGHDT and YYEEEE.

The chain has TRBV2 and TRBJ1-4; D is unclear. Between the trimmed V and J ends, which lost 8 bases and 3 bases, there was a span of 10 bases. Germline values: CDR1 SNHLY, CDR2 FYNNEI. There are 13 residues in the CDR3. DNA for the CDR3: TGTGCCAGCTACTACGGGTCTAATGAAAAACTGTTTTTT. Its protein is CASYYGSNEKLFF. The whole variable domain, filled in from reference TRBV2 and TRBJ1-4, reads EPEVTQTPSHQVTQMGQEVILRCVPISNHLYFYWYRQILGQKVEFLVSFYNNEISEKSEIFDDQFSVERPDGSNFTLKIRSTKLEDSAMYFCASYYGSNEKLFFGSGTQLSVL.

The V gene is TRBV12-3 or TRBV12-4, the J gene TRBJ2-5, with no clear D. V dropped 3 bases and J dropped 2 bases, with 7 bases sitting between them. This CDR3 spans 13 amino acids. CDR3 coding DNA: TGTGCCAGCAGTTTGGCACGGCAAGAGACCCAGTACTTC. It yields the protein CASSLARQETQYF.

The chain combines TRBV30 with TRBJ1-2, with 9 nucleotides matching TRBD1. Germline CDR1 and CDR2: GTSNPN and SVGIG (reference sequence). Losses at the gene ends were 2 bases for V and 6 bases for J; bases not matched to a gene: 10. CDR3 length: 15 amino acids. The CDR3 loop reads CAWSWDRVDRDGYTF. The CDR3 nucleotides read TGTGCCTGGAGTTGGGACAGGGTAGATAGAGATGGCTACACCTTC. The variable domain in full, with the rest retrieved from reference TRBV30 and TRBJ1-2, is SQTIHQWPATLVQPVGSPLSLECTVEGTSNPNLYWYRQAAGRGLQLLFYSVGIGQISSEVPQNLSASRPQDRQFILSSKKLLLSDSGFYLCAWSWDRVDRDGYTFGSGTRLTVV.

This chain connects TRBV13 to TRBJ1-3; D is perhaps TRBD1 (5 bases). Trimming removed 2 bases from V and 1 base from J, with 12 bases in between. The CDR3 runs 16 residues. The germline V gene encodes CDR1 PRHDT and CDR2 FYEKMQ (reference sequence). CDR3 region: CASSLTGLGSGNTIYF. The CDR3 DNA follows: TGTGCCAGCAGCTTAACGGGACTAGGATCTGGAAACACCATATATTTT.

This clone was recorded a few times. Germline and junction disagree at one end, which may indicate a read error. The V gene is TRBV24-1, the J gene TRBJ1-3; D is unresolved. The CDR3 covers 13 residues. Germline-derived CDR1 and CDR2 are KGHDR and SFDVKD. CDR3 sequence: CATSDWEGTTIYF. The CDR3 region has the DNA TGTGCCACCAGTGATTGGGAGGGAACCACCATATATTTT.

A few counts support this clone. The chain employs TRBV29-1 and TRBJ1-1; 7 bases match TRBD1. With V trimmed by 7 bases and J by 4 bases, 9 bases remained unmatched. The CDR3 consists of 13 residues. The germline V gene encodes CDR1 SQVTM and CDR2 ANQGSEA. In DNA, the CDR3 is TGCAGCGCTCGACAGGGATCGAGCACTGAAGCTTTCTTT. It encodes CSARQGSSTEAFF. The full variable domain, completed using reference TRBV29-1 and TRBJ1-1, is SAVISQKPSRDICQRGTSLTIQCQVDSQVTMMFWYRQQPGQSLTLIATANQGSEATYESGFVIDKFPISRPNLTFSTLTVSNMSPEDSSIYLCSARQGSSTEAFFGQGTRLTVV.

The rearrangement joins TRBV6-6 to TRBJ1-2; D call uncertain. V lost 5 bases and J 5 bases, leaving 9 bases between the germline ends. The CDR3 consists of 12 residues. In germline, CDR1 is MNHNY, CDR2 SVGAGI (reference sequence). In DNA form, the CDR3 reads TGTGCCAGCAGTACCTTAGGGTATGGCTACACCTTC. Its translation is CASSTLGYGYTF.